The rows below give T cell receptor beta chains drawn from one sample of a study of high-grade serous ovarian cancer treatment subgroups. Data came from immunoSEQ multiplex PCR; TCRdb stores just in-frame clones and leaves some out. The sample consists of some 40,000 clones, roughly three quarters of them appearing once. Sequenced input: tumor tissue. Receptor source: a human donor with high-grade serous ovarian cancer. Each CDR3 is given with its conserved first and last residue. A D gene is named only where the DNA matches it firmly. Some rows mark clone size as missing; the rest say once, few, many or name a class of expanded clone.

>TRBJ1-1|TRBV6-5|TRBD1|.
CASSYTLAPGQGAAFF
TGTGCCAGCAGTTACACCTTGGCTCCGGGACAGGGGGCCGCTTTCTTT
>TRBJ1-3|TRBV7-9|TRBD1|.
CASSLDRGHSGNTIYF
TGTGCCAGCAGTTTGGACAGGGGCCACTCTGGAAACACCATATATTTT
>TRBJ1-5|TRBV19|.|.
CASTLGGAERTKDQPQHF
TGTGCCAGTACCCTAGGGGGGGCAGAAAGGACAAAGGATCAGCCCCAGCATTTT
>TRBJ2-2|TRBV5-5|.|.
CASSFGQINTGELFF
TGTGCCAGCAGCTTTGGACAGATCAACACCGGGGAGCTGTTTTTT
>TRBJ1-2|TRBV5-6|.|few
CASSLALNYGYTF
TGTGCCAGCAGCTTGGCACTCAACTATGGCTACACCTTC
>TRBJ2-1|TRBV4-3|TRBD2|.
CASSQDLSGTSGRASYNEQFF
TGCGCCAGCAGCCAAGATCTGTCCGGGACTAGCGGGAGGGCCTCCTACAATGAGCAGTTCTTC
>TRBJ2-7|TRBV18|.|.
CASSPQGNEQYF
TGTGCCAGCTCACCACAGGGGAACGAGCAGTACTTC
>TRBJ1-2|TRBV5-1|.|.
CASSPSSGALYGYTF
TGCGCCAGCAGCCCAAGCTCAGGCGCCCTCTATGGCTACACCTTC
>TRBJ1-2|TRBV27|TRBD1|.
CASSLTPGGNYGYTF
TGTGCCAGCAGTTTAACCCCAGGGGGCAACTATGGCTACACCTTC
>TRBJ2-7|TRBV30|.|once
CAWGALPYEQYF
TGTGCCTGGGGAGCGTTACCCTACGAGCAGTACTTC
>TRBJ2-3|TRBV7-3|.|.
CASSSTRAGSDTQYF
TGTGCCAGCAGCTCTACTAGGGCTGGGTCAGATACGCAGTATTTT
>TRBJ1-3|TRBV27|.|few
CASSPTPGSGNTIYF
TGTGCCAGCAGTCCCACCCCGGGGTCTGGAAACACCATATATTTT
>TRBJ2-3|TRBV9|.|.
CASSARGVHTDTQYF
TGTGCCAGCAGCGCCCGAGGGGTGCACACAGATACGCAGTATTTT
>TRBJ1-3|TRBV28|TRBD1|.
CASSFGGQFSGNTIYF
TGTGCCAGCAGTTTTGGGGGACAGTTCTCTGGAAACACCATATATTTT
>TRBJ2-7|TRBV28|.|.
CASSLRGLISYEQYF
TGTGCCAGCAGTTTGAGGGGCCTCATCTCCTACGAGCAGTACTTC
>TRBJ1-4|TRBV5-1|.|few
CASSLAGREKLFF
TGCGCCAGCAGCTTGGCGGGTCGGGAAAAACTGTTTTTT
>TRBJ2-2|TRBV4-3|TRBD2|.
CASTPTSGRVTGELFF
TGCGCCAGCACCCCGACTAGCGGGAGGGTTACCGGGGAGCTGTTTTTT
>TRBJ2-7|TRBV4-1|TRBD2|.
CASSSSPLTSGRFYEQYF
TGCGCCAGCAGCTCGTCCCCCTTGACTAGCGGGAGATTCTACGAGCAGTACTTC
>TRBJ2-1|TRBV15|.|.
CATSRGGSYNEQFF
TGTGCCACCAGCAGAGGCGGGTCCTACAATGAGCAGTTCTTC
>TRBJ1-2|TRBV6-4|.|.
CASRPTTGSGYTF
TGTGCCAGCAGACCGACAACAGGGTCTGGCTACACCTTC
>TRBJ1-5|TRBV19|.|few
CASSIEARQNQPQHF
TGTGCCAGTAGTATAGAGGCAAGGCAAAATCAGCCCCAGCATTTT
>TRBJ2-7|TRBV7-9|.|.
CASSLKGAYEQYF
TGTGCCAGCAGCTTAAAGGGGGCCTACGAGCAGTACTTC
>TRBJ1-2|TRBV28|.|few
CASSLKGYGYTF
TGTGCCAGCAGTTTAAAAGGGTATGGCTACACCTTC
>TRBJ1-1|TRBV7-8|.|.
CASSLGSAPGMEAFF
TGTGCCAGCAGCTTAGGCTCGGCTCCGGGGATGGAAGCTTTCTTT
>TRBJ1-2|TRBV4-3|.|.
CASSRRGGDNYGYTF
TGCGCCAGCAGCCGGAGGGGAGGTGACAACTATGGCTACACCTTC
>TRBJ2-4|TRBV4-1|.|.
CASSQDDLDIQYF
TGCGCCAGCAGCCAAGATGATCTGGACATTCAGTACTTC
>TRBJ2-5|TRBV20-1|.|.
CSARTEETQYF
TGCAGTGCTCGAACGGAAGAGACCCAGTACTTC
>TRBJ1-2|TRBV30|.|.
CAWGGKWAYGYTF
TGTGCCTGGGGGGGAAAATGGGCCTATGGCTACACCTTC
>TRBJ2-5|TRBV25-1|TRBD1|once
CASRDQGAGETQYF
TGTGCCAGCAGGGACCAGGGGGCAGGGGAGACCCAGTACTTC
>TRBJ2-4|TRBV5-3|.|.
CARSFWVGTKNIQYF
TGTGCCAGAAGCTTTTGGGTGGGGACCAAAAACATTCAGTACTTC
>TRBJ2-7|TRBV7-9|TRBD2|.
CASSPRASGSYEQYF
TGTGCCAGCAGCCCTAGGGCTAGCGGCTCCTACGAGCAGTACTTC
>TRBJ2-7|TRBV6-5|TRBD1|.
CASRETGGSYEQYF
TGTGCCAGCAGGGAGACAGGGGGCAGCTACGAGCAGTACTTC
>TRBJ1-2|TRBV18|.|.
CASSPGKGLYGYTF
TGTGCCAGCTCACCAGGGAAGGGGCTCTATGGCTACACCTTC
>TRBJ2-1|TRBV30|TRBD2|.
CAWTGLANNEQFF
TGTGCCTGGACAGGACTAGCAAACAATGAGCAGTTCTTC
>TRBJ1-2|TRBV6-5|.|.
CASSLGYGYTF
TGTGCCAGCAGCTTGGGCTATGGCTACACCTTC
>TRBJ1-1|TRBV28|.|.
CASTPGRNTEAFF
TGTGCCAGCACCCCTGGAAGGAACACTGAAGCTTTCTTT
>TRBJ2-3|TRBV11-3|.|.
CASTLSGREVVDTQYF
TGTGCCAGCACCCTATCAGGGCGTGAGGTTGTAGATACGCAGTATTTT
>TRBJ2-5|TRBV27|.|.
CASSLIGVPETQYF
TGTGCCAGCAGTTTGATCGGGGTGCCGGAGACCCAGTACTTC
>TRBJ2-7|TRBV6-1|.|.
CASSPQAGVYEQYF
TGTGCCAGCAGTCCCCAGGCAGGGGTCTACGAGCAGTACTTC
>TRBJ1-3|TRBV29-1|.|few
CSGREGNTIYF
TGCAGCGGCAGAGAAGGAAACACCATATATTTT
>TRBJ2-1|TRBV7-2|.|.
CASSLGGAPRAGEQFF
TGTGCCAGCAGCTTAGGGGGAGCACCTCGCGCAGGTGAGCAGTTCTTC
>TRBJ2-1|TRBV7-3|.|.
CASSLALHNEQFF
TGTGCCAGCAGCCTAGCGTTACACAATGAGCAGTTCTTC
>TRBJ2-1|TRBV5-1|TRBD2|.
CASSSGTSGYNEQFF
TGCGCCAGCAGCTCCGGGACTAGCGGCTACAATGAGCAGTTCTTC